This T cell receptor beta chain was sequenced for a study of cytomegalovirus exposure and HLA in healthy donors. Per germline, CDR1 SQVTM and CDR2 ANQGSEA. CDR3 length equals 15 residues. With V trimmed by 6 bases and J by 2 bases, 9 bases remained unmatched. Vbeta (60) and Jbeta (13) primers were used in the PCR. TCRdb's copy holds only in-frame clones and misses some; the assay was immunoSEQ multiplex PCR. The sample records some 190,000 clones, roughly 88% being singletons. The chain combines TRBV29-1 with TRBJ2-3; 9 bases map to TRBD1. The specimen was PBMCs. This receptor was obtained from a boy aged 2-9 years in good health and CMV-seronegative. CDR3 in DNA: TGCAGCGTCGGGAATGGGGACAGGGACACAGATACGCAGTATTTT. Amino acids: CSVGNGDRDTDTQYF.